Shown below are 3 T cell receptor beta chains from a single sample sequenced in a study of shared clonotypes between healthy human individuals. Positively selected for CCR7, the CD45RO-negative cells used as naive CD8 cells excluded terminally differentiated effector memory CD45RA+ cells. Libraries were prepared by immunoSEQ multiplex PCR; TCRdb keeps only in-frame clonotypes and omits some of them. The top ten clones hold about 1.1% of a sample with 2 million to 2.5 million clones, approximately 95% of them seen once. Sequenced input: naive CD8+ T cells sorted from blood. The receptors originated from a man in his late teens or twenties in good health.

The chain combines TRBV18 with TRBJ2-7, with a weak D call TRBD2 (5 bases). Germline V lookup: CDR1 KGHSH, CDR2 LQKENI. V gave up 0 bases and J gave up 3 bases, with 15 bases separating them. CDR3 length equals 16 residues. CDR3 DNA sequence: TGTGCCAGCTCACCACCGTCCGGCGACTATTACTACGAGCAGTACTTC. Its translation: CASSPPSGDYYYEQYF. Looking up the rest from reference TRBV18 and TRBJ2-7 gives the full variable domain: NAGVMQNPRHLVRRRGQEARLRCSPMKGHSHVYWYRQLPEEGLKFMVYLQKENIIDESGMPKERFSAEFPKEGPSILRIQQVVRGDSAAYFCASSPPSGDYYYEQYFGPGTRLTVT.

This rearrangement joins TRBV6-6 to TRBJ2-1; 8 bases map to TRBD2. The germline CDR1 and CDR2 sequences are MNHNY and SVGAGI (reference sequence). The V gene end was trimmed by 6 bases and the J gene end by 5 bases; junction bases not matched to a gene: 9. The CDR3 contains 15 residues. CDR3 residues: CASSQAGAFDNEQFF. CDR3 nucleotide sequence: TGTGCCAGCAGCCAAGCGGGAGCCTTCGACAATGAGCAGTTCTTC.

V gene TRBV6-1 combines with J gene TRBJ1-1; 7 bases align to TRBD1. This CDR3 region has 18 residues. CDR1 is MNHNS, CDR2 SASEGT, per germline. The V gene end was trimmed by 2 bases and the J gene end by 0 bases; junction bases not matched to a gene: 12. The CDR3 region is CASSEPALDRRLNTEAFF. In nucleotides, the CDR3 is TGTGCCAGCAGTGAACCGGCGCTGGACAGGAGGTTGAACACTGAAGCTTTCTTT.